The source of this T cell receptor (beta chain) is a study of response to subunit inactivated influenza vaccine. The CDR3 length is 18 residues. V lost 2 bases to trimming and J lost 0 bases; unmatched junction nucleotides: 10. Germline CDR1 is LNHNV and CDR2 is YYDKDF (reference sequence). TCRdb processed the RT-PCR reads anew with MiXCR; each CDR3 protein has one entry. The repertoire has fewer than 800,000 distinct CDR3 sequences, more than 15% of them found once; the top ten carry about 9.9%. V and J are TRBV15 and TRBJ2-3; TRBD1 agrees at 8 bases. The sequence was collected from a man aged 45-65 years who received an inactivated influenza vaccine. The sample consisted of PBMCs from blood, taken about 11 days after vaccination. CDR3 bases: TGTGCCACCAGCAGATCGTTACAGGGGGTTTCCAGCACAGATACGCAGTATTTT. Translated: CATSRSLQGVSSTDTQYF.